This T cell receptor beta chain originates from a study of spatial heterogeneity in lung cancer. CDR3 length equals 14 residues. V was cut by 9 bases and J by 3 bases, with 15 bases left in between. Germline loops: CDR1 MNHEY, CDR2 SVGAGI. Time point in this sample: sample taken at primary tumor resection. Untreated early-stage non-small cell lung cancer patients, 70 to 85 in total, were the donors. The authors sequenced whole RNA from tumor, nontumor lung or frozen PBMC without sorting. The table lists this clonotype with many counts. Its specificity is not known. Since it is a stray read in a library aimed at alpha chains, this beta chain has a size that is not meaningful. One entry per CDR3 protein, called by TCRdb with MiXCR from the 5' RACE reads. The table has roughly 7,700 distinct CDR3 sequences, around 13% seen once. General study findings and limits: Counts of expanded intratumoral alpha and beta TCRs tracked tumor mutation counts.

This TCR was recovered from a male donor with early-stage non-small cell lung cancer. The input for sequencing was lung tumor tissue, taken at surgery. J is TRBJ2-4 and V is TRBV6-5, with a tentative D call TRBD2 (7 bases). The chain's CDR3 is CARRRGGGKNIQYF. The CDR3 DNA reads TGTGCCAGGAGGAGGGGGGGCGGCAAAAACATTCAGTACTTC.